The 7 T cell receptor beta chains below all came from one sample that was sequenced in a study of cytomegalovirus exposure and HLA in healthy donors. Researchers ran the PCR with 60 Vbeta and 13 Jbeta primers. TCRdb's copy holds only in-frame clones and misses some; the assay was immunoSEQ multiplex PCR. Of 150,000 to 200,000 clones listed, approximately 84% are singletons. The sequencing sample was made of PBMCs. The source is a man aged 50-59 years in good health and CMV-seropositive.

The chain uses TRBV2 and TRBJ2-2; D uncertain. Per germline, CDR1 SNHLY and CDR2 FYNNEI. The V and J ends lost 5 bases and 3 bases respectively, with 13 bases between them. The length of the CDR3 is 15 residues. The CDR3 here is CASSLSHADTGELFF. Written as DNA, the CDR3 is TGTGCCAGCAGTCTCTCACACGCGGACACCGGGGAGCTGTTTTTT. Complete variable domain (other parts from reference TRBV2 and TRBJ2-2): EPEVTQTPSHQVTQMGQEVILRCVPISNHLYFYWYRQILGQKVEFLVSFYNNEISEKSEIFDDQFSVERPDGSNFTLKIRSTKLEDSAMYFCASSLSHADTGELFFGEGSRLTVL.

CDR3 protein: CASSSLGGGAKDTQYF. The DNA for the CDR3 is TGCGCCAGCAGCTCCCTGGGCGGGGGGGCCAAAGATACGCAGTATTTT. V gene TRBV5-1 combines with J gene TRBJ2-3; 9 nucleotides agree with TRBD2. The CDR3 has 16 amino acids. The germline gives CDR1 SGHRS, CDR2 YFSETQ. Trimming removed 3 bases from V and 5 bases from J; junction bases left unmatched: 10.

The J gene is TRBJ1-6, the V gene TRBV7-2; D is unresolved. Trimming removed 2 bases at V and 8 bases at J, with 10 bases between. The CDR3 sequence is 14 residues long. The germline V gene encodes CDR1 SGHTA and CDR2 FQGNSA. CDR3 in amino acids: CASSLKLLYSPLHF. CDR3 nucleotide sequence: TGTGCCAGCAGCTTAAAACTATTGTATTCACCCCTCCACTTT.

This clone occurred once. The gene calls are TRBV30 and TRBJ1-6; D is unclear. CDR1 GTSNPN and CDR2 SVGIG come from the germline V gene (reference sequence). The CDR3 is 14 residues long. The V gene lost 0 bases and the J gene lost 5 bases, with 8 bases spanning the gap. CDR3 residues: CAWSVGTDNSPLHF. The CDR3 DNA reads as TGTGCCTGGAGTGTAGGTACAGATAATTCACCCCTCCACTTT.

This clone was seen only a few times. The chain has TRBV19 and TRBJ1-1; tentative D call: TRBD1 (6 bases). V was clipped by 10 bases and J by 1 base, with 13 bases between them. This CDR3 comprises 13 residues. CDR1 is LNHDA, CDR2 SQIVND, per germline (reference sequence). Written as DNA, the CDR3 is TGTGCCACCGTCGGACAGAGGAACACTGAAGCTTTCTTT. Translated: CATVGQRNTEAFF.

The chain employs TRBV28 and TRBJ1-1, with D possibly matching TRBD1 (6 bases). The CDR3 length is 14 residues. Trimming left V 2 bases short and J 8 bases short, with 15 bases between. Germline CDR1 is MDHEN and CDR2 is SYDVKM. This chain's CDR3 is CASSLRQVASEAFF. CDR3 nucleotide sequence: TGTGCCAGCAGTTTAAGACAGGTCGCGTCCGAAGCTTTCTTT.

J is TRBJ2-5 and V is TRBV5-4; tentative D call: TRBD2 (5 bases). Between the trimmed V and J ends, which lost 0 bases and 2 bases, there was a span of 8 bases. The germline V gene encodes CDR1 SGHNT and CDR2 YYREEE (reference sequence). The length of the CDR3 is 14 residues. The CDR3 sequence: CASSLDPGQETQYF. In DNA form, the CDR3 reads TGTGCCAGCAGCTTGGACCCGGGACAAGAGACCCAGTACTTC.